This T cell receptor beta chain was sequenced for a study of identifying expanded T cells in peripheral blood. Study-wide findings and caveats: Across healthy donors, higher total template counts meant significantly greater roughly 2-week count variance.

Profiled with immunoSEQ multiplex PCR; TCRdb holds only in-frame clones, not every one. The sample contains 50,000 or so clones, more than 70% of which appear only once. Collection occurred without any documented infections or immune events in donors. Trimming removed 3 bases at V and 4 bases at J, with 9 bases between. CDR3 length: 13 amino acids. The V gene's germline CDR1 is KGHSH and CDR2 LQKENI. For this clone: Its antigen is not known.

This clonotype was obtained from a person aged 18 to 75 in good health. Sequencing was performed on blood. This chain connects TRBV18 to TRBJ2-5; the D is unclear. CDR3 in amino acids: CASSPQGPETQYF. The CDR3 DNA follows: TGTGCCAGCTCACCTCAAGGTCCAGAGACCCAGTACTTC. Based on the CDR3 plus reference TRBV18 and TRBJ2-5, the full variable domain is NAGVMQNPRHLVRRRGQEARLRCSPMKGHSHVYWYRQLPEEGLKFMVYLQKENIIDESGMPKERFSAEFPKEGPSILRIQQVVRGDSAAYFCASSPQGPETQYFGPGTRLLVL.